This entry is about one T cell receptor beta chain. The antigen remains unidentified. The CDR3 length is 14 residues. Germline V gives CDR1 DFQATT, CDR2 SNEGSKA (reference sequence). Trimming pared 4 bases from V and 0 bases from J, leaving 7 bases between. This entry is derived from a study of human T cells and chemical hapten exposure. The study, taken as a whole, reports: TCRs above 1 in 1000 frequency stayed constant with DPC sensitization. Large CDR3 similarity clusters arose significantly more often from expanded TCRs than from controls.

Time point here: patch test 1, 2 weeks after DPC sensitization. Treatment defined: therapeutic diphenylcyclopropenone sensitization with weekly scalp DPC. TCRdb used MiXCR to reprocess the RACE reads, holding one entry per CDR3 protein. This table holds some 120,000 distinct CDR3 sequences, around 10% found once. The chain joins TRBV20-1 to TRBJ1-6, with D unresolved. This TCR came from a woman in her forties or fifties with alopecia areata. Some clones in this sample may be carry-over from other donors' samples. The sample was whole blood, taken in connection with sensitization to the hapten diphenylcyclopropenone (DPC). The CDR3, as DNA: TGCAGTGCTATGGAGATCTCCTATAATTCACCCCTCCACTTT. Protein sequence: CSAMEISYNSPLHF.